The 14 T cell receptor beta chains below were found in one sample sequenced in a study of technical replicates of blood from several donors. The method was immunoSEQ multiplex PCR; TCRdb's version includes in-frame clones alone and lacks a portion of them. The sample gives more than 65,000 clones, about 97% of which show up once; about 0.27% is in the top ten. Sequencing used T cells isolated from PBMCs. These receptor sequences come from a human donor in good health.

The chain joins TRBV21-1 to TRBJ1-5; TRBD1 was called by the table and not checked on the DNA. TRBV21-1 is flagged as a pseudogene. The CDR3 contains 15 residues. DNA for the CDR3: TGTGCCAGCAGCAGAACAGGAATAGCAAATCAGCCCCAGCATTTT. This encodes CASSRTGIANQPQHF.

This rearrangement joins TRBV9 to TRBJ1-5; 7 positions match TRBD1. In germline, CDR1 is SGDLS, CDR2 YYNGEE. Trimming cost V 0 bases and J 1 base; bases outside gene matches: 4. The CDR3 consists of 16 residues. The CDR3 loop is CASSVGTGISNQPQHF. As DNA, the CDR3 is TGTGCCAGCAGCGTAGGGACAGGCATCAGCAATCAGCCCCAGCATTTT.

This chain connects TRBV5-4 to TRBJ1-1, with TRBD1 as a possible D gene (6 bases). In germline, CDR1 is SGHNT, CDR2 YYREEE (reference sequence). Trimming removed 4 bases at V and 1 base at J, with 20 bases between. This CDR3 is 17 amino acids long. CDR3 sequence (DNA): TGTGCCAGCAGCCAAGTTAGGGGGAGTGATAGGAACACTGAAGCTTTCTTT. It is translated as CASSQVRGSDRNTEAFF.

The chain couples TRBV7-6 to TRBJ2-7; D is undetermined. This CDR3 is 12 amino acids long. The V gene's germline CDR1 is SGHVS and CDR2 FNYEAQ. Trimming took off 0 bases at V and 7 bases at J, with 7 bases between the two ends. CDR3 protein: CASSLAKREQYF. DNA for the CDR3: TGTGCCAGCAGCTTAGCGAAGAGAGAGCAGTACTTC.

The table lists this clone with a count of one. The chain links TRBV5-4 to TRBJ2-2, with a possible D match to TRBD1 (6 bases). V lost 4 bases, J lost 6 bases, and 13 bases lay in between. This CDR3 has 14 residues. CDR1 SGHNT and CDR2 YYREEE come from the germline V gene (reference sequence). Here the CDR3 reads CASSRRGDAGELFF. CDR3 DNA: TGTGCCAGCAGCCGCAGGGGAGACGCCGGGGAGCTGTTTTTT.

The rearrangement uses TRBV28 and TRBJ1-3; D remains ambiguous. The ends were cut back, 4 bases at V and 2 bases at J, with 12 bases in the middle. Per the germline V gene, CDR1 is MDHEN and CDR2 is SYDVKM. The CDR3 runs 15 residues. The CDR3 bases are TGTGCCAGCAGTTCCCAAGCCCAAACTGGAAACACCATATATTTT. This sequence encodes CASSSQAQTGNTIYF.

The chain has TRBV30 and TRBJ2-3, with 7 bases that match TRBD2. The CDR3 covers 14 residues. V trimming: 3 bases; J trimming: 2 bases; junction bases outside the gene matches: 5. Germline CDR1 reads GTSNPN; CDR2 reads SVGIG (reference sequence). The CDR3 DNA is TGTGCCTGGAGGCGAGCGGGAAACACAGATACGCAGTATTTT. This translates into CAWRRAGNTDTQYF.

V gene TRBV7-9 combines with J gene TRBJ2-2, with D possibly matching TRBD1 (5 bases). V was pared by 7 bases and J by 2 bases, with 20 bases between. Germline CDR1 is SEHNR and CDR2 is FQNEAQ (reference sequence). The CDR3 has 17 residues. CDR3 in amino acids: CASTPSRGRVNTGELFF. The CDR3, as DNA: TGTGCCAGCACCCCCAGTAGGGGCAGGGTTAACACCGGGGAGCTGTTTTTT. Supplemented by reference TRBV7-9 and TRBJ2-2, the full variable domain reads DTGVSQNPRHKITKRGQNVTFRCDPISEHNRLYWYRQTLGQGPEFLTYFQNEAQLEKSRLLSDRFSAERPKGSFSTLEIQRTEQGDSAMYLCASTPSRGRVNTGELFFGEGSRLTVL.

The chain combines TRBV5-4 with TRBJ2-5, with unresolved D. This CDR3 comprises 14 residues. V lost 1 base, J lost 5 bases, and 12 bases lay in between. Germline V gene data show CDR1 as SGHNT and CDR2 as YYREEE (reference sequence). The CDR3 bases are TGTGCCAGCAGCTTGTATAACAGCTTGGAGACCCAGTACTTC. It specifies CASSLYNSLETQYF.

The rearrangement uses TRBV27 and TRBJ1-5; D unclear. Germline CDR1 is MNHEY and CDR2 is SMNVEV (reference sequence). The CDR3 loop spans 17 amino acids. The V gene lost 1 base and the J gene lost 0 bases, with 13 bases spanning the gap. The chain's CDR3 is CASSLYVAGYSNQPQHF. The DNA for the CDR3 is TGTGCCAGCAGTTTATATGTTGCGGGGTATAGCAATCAGCCCCAGCATTTT.

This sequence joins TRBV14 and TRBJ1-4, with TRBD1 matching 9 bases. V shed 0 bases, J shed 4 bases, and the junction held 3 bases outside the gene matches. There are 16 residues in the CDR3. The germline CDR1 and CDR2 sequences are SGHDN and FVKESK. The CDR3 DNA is TGTGCCAGCAGCCAAGATCCGGGACAGGGTAATGAAAAACTGTTTTTT. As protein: CASSQDPGQGNEKLFF.

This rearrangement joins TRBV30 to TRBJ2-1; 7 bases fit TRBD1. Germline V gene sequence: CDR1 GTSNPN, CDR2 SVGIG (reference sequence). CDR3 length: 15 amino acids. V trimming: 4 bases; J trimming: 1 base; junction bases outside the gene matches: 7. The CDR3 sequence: CAWTLDRSSYNEQFF. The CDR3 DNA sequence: TGTGCCTGGACACTGGACAGGAGTTCCTACAATGAGCAGTTCTTC.

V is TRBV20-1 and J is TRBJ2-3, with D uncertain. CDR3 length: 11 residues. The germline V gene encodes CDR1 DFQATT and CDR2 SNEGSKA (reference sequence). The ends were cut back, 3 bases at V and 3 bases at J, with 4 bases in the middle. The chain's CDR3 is CSASVTDTQYF. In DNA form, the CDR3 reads TGCAGTGCTAGTGTAACAGATACGCAGTATTTT.

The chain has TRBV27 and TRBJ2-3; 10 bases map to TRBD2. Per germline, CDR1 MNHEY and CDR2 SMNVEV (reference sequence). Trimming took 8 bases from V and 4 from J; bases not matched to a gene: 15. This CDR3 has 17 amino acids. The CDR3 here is CASRDRLAGEVPDTQYF. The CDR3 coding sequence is TGTGCCAGCCGAGACAGGCTAGCGGGAGAGGTTCCAGATACGCAGTATTTT.